This T cell receptor (beta chain) was observed in a study of post-analysis software for immune sequencing data. About the study: The courses of disease that were included comprised relapsing-remitting, secondary progressive and progressive-relapsing multiple sclerosis.

Libraries were made from TCR beta cDNA, and they carried unique molecular identifiers. About half a million cDNA molecules were recovered from an input of roughly 0.95 to 10 million T cells. TCRdb reprocessed the PCR reads with MiXCR, giving one entry per CDR3 protein. This table holds around 400,000 distinct CDR3 sequences, approximately 38% found once. This clonotype has just a few counts. The antigen remains undetermined. Regarding the study as a whole: Five TRBV segments were more frequent in patients than controls; TRBV5-6, TRBV5-1 and TRBV20-1 belonged to this group.

V was pared by 1 base and J by 0 bases, with 9 bases of the junction left unmatched. Germline CDR1 SGHDT, CDR2 YYEEEE. The CDR3 covers 18 residues. The V and J genes are TRBV5-6 and TRBJ2-3; 9 positions match TRBD2. The material sequenced was blood. This clonotype originated in a girl aged 5 to 17 with multiple sclerosis. CDR3 loop: CASSLWSASGVSTDTQYF. The CDR3 DNA reads TGTGCCAGCAGCTTGTGGTCTGCTAGCGGGGTTAGCACAGATACGCAGTATTTT.